Shown below are 6 T cell receptor beta chains from a single sample sequenced in a study of blood T cell repertoires in COVID-19. Some clones are missing from TCRdb's copy, which holds only in-frame ones; the method was immunoSEQ multiplex PCR. Of about 200,000 clones in the sample, around 84% were seen once. Material: peripheral blood. Receptor source: an elderly man with acute or convalescent COVID-19.

The J gene is TRBJ2-2, the V gene TRBV6-5; TRBD2 aligns across 7 bases. Germline assignment: CDR1 MNHEY and CDR2 SVGAGI. The junction had 6 bases not matched to a gene; V was cut back by 6 bases and J by 2 bases. This CDR3 contains 15 residues. The CDR3 loop reads CASSLGGRNTGELFF. The DNA for the CDR3 is TGTGCCAGCAGCCTGGGCGGGAGAAACACCGGGGAGCTGTTTTTT.

V usage is TRBV7-2 and J usage is TRBJ1-4; D unclear. V dropped 5 bases and J dropped 0 bases, with 10 bases sitting between them. Germline loops: CDR1 SGHTA, CDR2 FQGNSA. The CDR3 runs 15 residues. The CDR3 DNA follows: TGTGCCAGCAGCCGTTACGGTGCAACTAATGAAAAACTGTTTTTT. This codes for CASSRYGATNEKLFF.

CDR3 residues: CASSLGGGSYNEQFF. The DNA for the CDR3 is TGCGCCAGCAGCCTGGGCGGAGGCTCCTACAATGAGCAGTTCTTC. The chain carries TRBV4-1 and TRBJ2-1; D possibly corresponds to TRBD2 (5 bases). Germline CDR1 reads MGHRA; CDR2 reads YSYEKL. V lost 4 bases, J lost 0 bases, and 10 bases lay in between. The CDR3 spans 15 residues.

The rearrangement joins TRBV7-6 to TRBJ1-1, with 7 bases identical to TRBD1. Trimming removed 3 bases from V and 1 base from J; junction bases left unmatched: 8. The CDR3 totals 16 residues. Germline V lookup: CDR1 SGHVS, CDR2 FNYEAQ. CDR3 DNA: TGTGCCAGCAGCTTTCGACAGGGAGCACCGAACACTGAAGCTTTCTTT. Translated: CASSFRQGAPNTEAFF.

This sequence joins TRBV5-1 and TRBJ1-1; 7 bases are shared with TRBD1. Germline CDR1 SGHRS, CDR2 YFSETQ. V gave up 2 bases and J gave up 1 base; unmatched junction bases: 8. CDR3 length: 16 residues. The CDR3 DNA reads TGCGCCAGCAGCTTTCACGCTACAGGGGCGAACACTGAAGCTTTCTTT. This sequence encodes CASSFHATGANTEAFF.

The gene calls are TRBV19 and TRBJ1-1; 9 bases are a match to TRBD1. V lost 4 bases, J lost 2 bases, and 8 bases stayed unmatched. Per germline, CDR1 LNHDA and CDR2 SQIVND (reference sequence). The CDR3 is 16 amino acids. Here the CDR3 reads CASSTTGGRGNTEAFF. In DNA form, the CDR3 reads TGTGCCAGTAGTACTACAGGGGGCAGGGGAAACACTGAAGCTTTCTTT.